The next 24 T cell receptor beta chains were all read from a single sample in a study of control samples from healthy donors and cancer patients. The protocol was immunoSEQ multiplex PCR, while the TCRdb copy is restricted to in-frame clones and leaves out a portion. The table has about 120,000 clones, over 75% seen once. The sequenced sample was blood. These receptors all come from a man younger than 35 in good health.

The chain carries TRBV11-2 and TRBJ2-7, with 12 positions matching TRBD1. The CDR3 covers 15 residues. The J segment lost 4 bases and the V segment lost 4 bases, leaving 5 bases of the junction unmatched. Germline V lookup: CDR1 SGHAT, CDR2 FQNNGV. CDR3 sequence: CASSWDRGREYEQYF. The CDR3 bases are TGTGCCAGCAGCTGGGACAGGGGGCGGGAGTACGAGCAGTACTTC.

The chain has TRBV18 and TRBJ2-1; 7 bases map to TRBD2. The CDR3 has 15 amino acids. Germline V lookup: CDR1 KGHSH, CDR2 LQKENI. Losses at the gene ends were 3 bases for V and 3 bases for J; bases not matched to a gene: 5. The CDR3 bases are TGTGCCAGCTCACCTGGGAGGGTTGGCTACAATGAGCAGTTCTTC. This encodes CASSPGRVGYNEQFF.

The gene calls are TRBV27 and TRBJ2-1, with D tentatively TRBD2 (5 bases). V was clipped by 8 bases and J by 7 bases, with 15 bases between them. This CDR3 contains 13 residues. Germline lookup yields CDR1 MNHEY and CDR2 SMNVEV (reference sequence). CDR3 bases: TGTGCCAGCCCCCCGGCTAGCAGGAATGAGCAGTTCTTC. This encodes CASPPASRNEQFF.

The chain recombines TRBV19 with TRBJ1-3; unclear D gene. Germline V gene data show CDR1 as LNHDA and CDR2 as SQIVND (reference sequence). Trimming took off 1 base at V and 0 bases at J, with 7 bases between the two ends. CDR3 size: 15 residues. The CDR3 bases are TGTGCCAGTAGTATAGCCCTGATCTCTGGAAACACCATATATTTT. The encoded protein is CASSIALISGNTIYF.

This CDR3 reads CASSSTRGEQFF. The CDR3 DNA reads TGTGCCAGCAGCTCCACTAGGGGTGAGCAGTTCTTC. V gene TRBV7-8 combines with J gene TRBJ2-1; tentatively, D is TRBD1 or TRBD2 (5 bases each). The CDR3 consists of 12 residues. Germline CDR1 and CDR2: SGHVS and FQNEAQ. V gave up 4 bases and J gave up 9 bases, with 10 bases separating them.

The V call is TRBV6-1, the J call TRBJ2-3; D gene uncertain. Germline-derived CDR1 and CDR2 are MNHNS and SASEGT. The CDR3 is 15 amino acids. With 0 bases removed from V and 1 base from J, the gap between germline ends came to 8 bases. The CDR3 region has the DNA TGTGCCAGCAGTGAAGCTCGCTACCGCACAGATACGCAGTATTTT. This translates into CASSEARYRTDTQYF.

This chain connects TRBV7-9 to TRBJ2-1; maybe TRBD1 (5 bases). CDR3 length: 15 amino acids. Trimming cost V 5 bases and J 3 bases, with 14 bases left between them. Germline V gene data show CDR1 as SEHNR and CDR2 as FQNEAQ (reference sequence). CDR3: CASSPDRAIYNEQFF. CDR3 DNA sequence: TGTGCCAGCAGCCCCGACAGAGCGATCTACAATGAGCAGTTCTTC.

As concerns this clone: Within the sample, other DNA sequences also encode this same CDR3. The rearrangement uses TRBV7-8 and TRBJ2-7; D remains unclear. The CDR3 covers 14 residues. The V end lost 0 bases, the J end lost 0 bases, and 6 bases lay between the germline ends. The V gene's germline CDR1 is SGHVS and CDR2 FQNEAQ. The CDR3 is CASSLAGSSYEQYF. CDR3 bases: TGTGCCAGCAGCTTAGCGGGAAGCTCCTACGAGCAGTACTTC.

The chain joins TRBV28 to TRBJ1-6; D not resolved. The ends were cut back, 8 bases at V and 6 bases at J, with 5 bases in the middle. Germline V gene lookup returns CDR1 MDHEN and CDR2 SYDVKM. CDR3 length: 11 amino acids. CDR3 amino acids: CASSTNSPLHF. Written as DNA, the CDR3 is TGTGCCAGCTCAACTAATTCACCCCTCCACTTT.

By sample fraction, this clone is medium-sized. The chain links TRBV19 to TRBJ1-2, with 7 positions matching TRBD1. CDR3 length: 14 amino acids. Germline CDR1 is LNHDA and CDR2 is SQIVND (reference sequence). Germline trimming cut 4 bases from V and 2 bases from J; bases unmatched to any gene: 4. This CDR3 reads CASSSKDRNYGYTF. For the CDR3, the DNA is TGTGCCAGTAGTAGCAAGGACAGGAACTATGGCTACACCTTC.

The J gene is TRBJ2-3, the V gene TRBV21-1; no check of the table's D call, TRBD2, against the DNA was made. TRBV21-1 is an annotated pseudogene. This CDR3 is 13 amino acids long. Here the CDR3 DNA reads TGTGCCAGCAGCATCAACTGCACAGATACGCAGTATTTT. This codes for CASSINCTDTQYF.

Points on this clone: The junction departs from germline at one end; a sequencing error may be responsible. The genes are TRBV6-1 and TRBJ2-7, with 9 positions matching TRBD1. The V gene's germline CDR1 is MNHNS and CDR2 SASEGT. This CDR3 contains 15 residues. The CDR3 sequence is CASREVGTGSYEQYF. The DNA of the CDR3 is TGTGCCAGCAGGGAAGTCGGGACAGGGTCCTACGAGCAGTACTTC.

The V and J genes are TRBV5-6 and TRBJ2-7, with D possibly TRBD1 on 6 matching bases. This CDR3 has 15 residues. Germline V CDR1 and CDR2: SGHDT, YYEEEE. Between the trimmed V and J ends, which lost 2 bases and 1 base, there was a span of 13 bases. The CDR3 DNA is TGTGCCAGCAGCTTCGAAGACAGGCAATCCTACGAGCAGTACTTC. Translation gives CASSFEDRQSYEQYF.

The CDR3: CATSREHNRGNSPLHF. DNA for the CDR3: TGTGCCACCAGCAGAGAACATAATCGAGGGAATTCACCCCTCCACTTT. This chain joins TRBV15 and TRBJ1-6; no clear D. Germline V gene sequence: CDR1 LNHNV, CDR2 YYDKDF (reference sequence). There are 16 residues in the CDR3. Trimming stripped 0 bases from V and 7 bases from J, with 13 bases between. The full variable domain, with the rest looked up from reference TRBV15 and TRBJ1-6, is DAMVIQNPRYQVTQFGKPVTLSCSQTLNHNVMYWYQQKSSQAPKLLFHYYDKDFNNEADTPDNFQSRRPNTSFCFLDIRSPGLGDTAMYLCATSREHNRGNSPLHFGNGTRLTVT.

V is TRBV27 and J is TRBJ1-4; 9 nucleotides agree with TRBD1. V trimming: 6 bases; J trimming: 8 bases; junction bases outside the gene matches: 10. The germline CDR1 and CDR2 sequences are MNHEY and SMNVEV (reference sequence). CDR3 size: 15 residues. The CDR3 nucleotides read TGTGCCAGCAGATTTTCCGGGACAGGGAAAGAAAAACTGTTTTTT. Translation: CASRFSGTGKEKLFF. The entire variable domain, with the rest obtained from reference TRBV27 and TRBJ1-4, is as follows: EAQVTQNPRYLITVTGKKLTVTCSQNMNHEYMSWYRQDPGLGLRQIYYSMNVEVTDKGDVPEGYKVSRKEKRNFPLILESPSPNQTSLYFCASRFSGTGKEKLFFGSGTQLSVL.

The rearrangement links TRBV30 to TRBJ1-2; the D gene is possibly TRBD1 (5 bases). The CDR3 covers 14 residues. V was cut by 0 bases and J by 4 bases, with 12 bases left in between. Germline CDR1 and CDR2: GTSNPN and SVGIG (reference sequence). CDR3 nucleotides: TGTGCCTGGAGTGTACCGGGGACGTTCTATGGCTACACCTTC. This gives the protein CAWSVPGTFYGYTF.

The chain uses TRBV7-8 and TRBJ1-1, with D tentatively TRBD1 (6 bases). Germline-derived CDR1 and CDR2 are SGHVS and FQNEAQ. Trimming removed 1 base at V and 3 bases at J, with 12 bases between. The CDR3 runs 15 residues. The CDR3 coding sequence is TGTGCCAGCAGCTTAGTCGGGGGGCGGGACACTGAAGCTTTCTTT. This codes for CASSLVGGRDTEAFF.

The chain combines TRBV27 with TRBJ2-7; tentatively, D is TRBD2 (5 bases). Germline lookup yields CDR1 MNHEY and CDR2 SMNVEV (reference sequence). This CDR3 is built from 16 residues. Trimming cost V 7 bases and J 2 bases, with 21 bases left between them. The CDR3 spells CASTASRVSRTYEQYF. The DNA of the CDR3 is TGTGCCAGCACTGCTAGCCGCGTCTCTAGAACCTACGAGCAGTACTTC.

A single count supports this clone. This chain joins TRBV5-7 and TRBJ2-7, with 8 bases fitting TRBD1. TRBV5-7 is classed as an ORF, of uncertain function. After removal of 5 bases from V and 0 bases from J, the junction contained 13 bases not matched to a gene. The CDR3 contains 17 residues. The CDR3 DNA is TGTGCCAGCAGAAACGGGACTCAGGGGGCCGGCTCCTACGAGCAGTACTTC. Translated, it gives CASRNGTQGAGSYEQYF.

In nucleotides, the CDR3 is TGTGCCAGTAGTTTCTTGCGCAATGAGCAGTTCTTC. This translates into CASSFLRNEQFF. The rearrangement uses TRBV19 and TRBJ2-1, with D hard to call. Germline V gene lookup returns CDR1 LNHDA and CDR2 SQIVND (reference sequence). V dropped 5 bases and J dropped 6 bases, with 8 bases sitting between them. The CDR3 length is 12 residues.

The chain uses TRBV6-4 and TRBJ2-3; 11 nucleotides line up with TRBD2. Trimming took 6 bases from V and 4 from J; bases not matched to a gene: 3. The V gene's germline CDR1 is MRHNA and CDR2 SNTAGT. This CDR3 has 14 amino acids. CDR3 nucleotides: TGTGCCAGCAGACTAGCGGGAGAGGCAGATACGCAGTATTTT. Its protein product is CASRLAGEADTQYF.

The rearrangement joins TRBV6-5 to TRBJ1-1, with D uncertain. This CDR3 comprises 13 residues. V was trimmed by 10 bases and J by 1 base, leaving 13 bases between them. Germline CDR1 reads MNHEY; CDR2 reads SVGAGI. In nucleotides, the CDR3 is TGTGCCACCAGCAGAGGTCAGAACACTGAAGCTTTCTTT. It yields the protein CATSRGQNTEAFF.

The rearrangement links TRBV19 to TRBJ2-1; D assignment may be TRBD1 or TRBD2 (5 bases each). Trimming took off 4 bases at V and 7 bases at J, with 17 bases between the two ends. This CDR3 contains 15 residues. Looked up from germline, CDR1 is LNHDA and CDR2 is SQIVND (reference sequence). The CDR3 nucleotides are TGTGCCAGTAGTACACCGGGACGGAGTGTAAATGAGCAGTTCTTC. This translates into CASSTPGRSVNEQFF.

The chain links TRBV7-2 to TRBJ2-6; the D gene is possibly TRBD2 (5 bases). The V gene lost 5 bases and the J gene lost 0 bases, with 17 bases spanning the gap. The CDR3 is made up of 18 amino acids. Per the germline V gene, CDR1 is SGHTA and CDR2 is FQGNSA. CDR3 sequence reads: CASSPERGLLSGANVLTF. The DNA for the CDR3 is TGTGCCAGCAGCCCGGAACGGGGTCTCCTCTCTGGGGCCAACGTCCTGACTTTC.